A selection of T cell receptor beta chains follows, all from one sample in a study of identical twins. MiXCR, run by TCRdb on the 5' RACE reads, gives a single entry per CDR3 protein. Here the sample spans hundreds of thousands of distinct CDR3 sequences, roughly 18% being singletons. The same data also contributed to another study, on T cells expressing NK-cell markers.

Sequenced material: PBMCs. These receptors were taken from a woman aged 18-29 years in good health. Both conserved end residues are part of each CDR3. A D gene is named only where the DNA matches it firmly. Only some rows state a clone size, as once, few, many or a class for expanded clones.

abundance | j_gene | v_gene | d_gene | CDR3nt | CDR3aa
. | TRBJ2-2 | TRBV2 | . | TGTGCCAGCACGAGACACACCGGGGAGCTGTTTTTT | CASTRHTGELFF
. | TRBJ1-1 | TRBV7-9 | TRBD1 | TGTGCCAGCAGCTCACAGGGGGCAGACAGACAAGCTTTCTTT | CASSSQGADRQAFF
few | TRBJ2-1 | TRBV7-2 | . | TGTGCCAGCAGCGTTAGCGGTAGAGCCTACAATGAGCAGTTCTTC | CASSVSGRAYNEQFF
few | TRBJ1-5 | TRBV7-8 | TRBD1 | TGTGCCAGCAGCGCCGCGACAGGGTTATTTGGGAATCAGCCCCAGCATTTT | CASSAATGLFGNQPQHF
. | TRBJ2-7 | TRBV29-1 | . | TGCAGCGTAAGAGACGGGTCCTACGAGCAGTACTTC | CSVRDGSYEQYF
. | TRBJ1-5 | TRBV10-3 | . | TGTGCCATCAGTGATGGACGGATCCATAGCAATCAGCCCCAGCATTTT | CAISDGRIHSNQPQHF
few | TRBJ1-1 | TRBV5-1 | . | TGCGCCAGCAGCTCCGGACACGGAGGCACTGAAGCTTTCTTT | CASSSGHGGTEAFF
few | TRBJ2-5 | TRBV6-5 | TRBD2 | TGTGCCAGCAGTTACCCGGAGCGGGGGCCAGAGACCCAGTACTTC | CASSYPERGPETQYF
few | TRBJ1-3 | TRBV6-5 | . | TGTGCCAGCAGTTACGGGCAGGAGACTGGAAACACCATATATTTT | CASSYGQETGNTIYF
many | TRBJ1-6 | TRBV7-9 | . | TGTGCCAGCAGCTCTAGGGATTCACCCCTCCACTTT | CASSSRDSPLHF